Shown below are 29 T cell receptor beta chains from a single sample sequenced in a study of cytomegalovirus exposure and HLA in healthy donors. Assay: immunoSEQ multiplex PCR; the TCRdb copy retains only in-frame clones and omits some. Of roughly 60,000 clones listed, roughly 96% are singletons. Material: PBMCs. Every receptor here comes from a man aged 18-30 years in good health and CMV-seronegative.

CDR3 protein: CASSGGGETQYF. In nucleotides, the CDR3 is TGCGCCAGCAGCGGAGGAGGGGAGACCCAGTACTTC. The V and J genes are TRBV5-1 and TRBJ2-5; perhaps TRBD2 as D (6 bases). Germline values: CDR1 SGHRS, CDR2 YFSETQ. Trimming took 4 bases from V and 5 from J, leaving 9 bases between them. The length of the CDR3 is 12 residues.

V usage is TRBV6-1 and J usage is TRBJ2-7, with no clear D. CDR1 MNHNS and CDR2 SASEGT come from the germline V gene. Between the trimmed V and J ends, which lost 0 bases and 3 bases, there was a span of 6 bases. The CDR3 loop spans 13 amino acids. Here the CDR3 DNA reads TGTGCCAGCAGTGAAGCCAACAGCTACGAGCAGTACTTC. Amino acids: CASSEANSYEQYF.

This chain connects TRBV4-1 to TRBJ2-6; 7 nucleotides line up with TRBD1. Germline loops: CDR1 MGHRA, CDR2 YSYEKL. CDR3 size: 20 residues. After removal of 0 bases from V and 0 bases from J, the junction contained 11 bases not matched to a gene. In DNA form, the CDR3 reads TGCGCCAGCAGCCAAGAGGGGTACGGGACAGCATACTCTGGGGCCAACGTCCTGACTTTC. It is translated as CASSQEGYGTAYSGANVLTF.

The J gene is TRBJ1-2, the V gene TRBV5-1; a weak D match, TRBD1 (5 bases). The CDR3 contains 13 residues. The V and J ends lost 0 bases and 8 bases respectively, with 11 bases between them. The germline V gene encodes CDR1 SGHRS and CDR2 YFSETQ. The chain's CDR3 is CASSLDRFVGYTF. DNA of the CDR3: TGCGCCAGCAGCTTGGACAGGTTTGTGGGCTACACCTTC.

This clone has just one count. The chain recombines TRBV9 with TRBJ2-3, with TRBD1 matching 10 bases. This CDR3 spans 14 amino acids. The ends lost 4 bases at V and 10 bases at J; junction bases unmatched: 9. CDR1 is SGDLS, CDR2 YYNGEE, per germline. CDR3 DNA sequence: TGTGCCAGCAGCCCAGAGGACAGGGGGACCCCGCAGTATTTT. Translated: CASSPEDRGTPQYF.

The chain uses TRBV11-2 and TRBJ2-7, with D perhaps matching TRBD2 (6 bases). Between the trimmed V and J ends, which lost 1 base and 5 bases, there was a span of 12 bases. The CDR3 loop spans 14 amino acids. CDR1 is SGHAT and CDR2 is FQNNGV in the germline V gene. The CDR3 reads CASSLGREVDEQYF. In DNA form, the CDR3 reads TGTGCCAGCAGCTTAGGGAGGGAGGTGGACGAGCAGTACTTC. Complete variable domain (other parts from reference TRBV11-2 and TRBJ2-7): EAGVAQSPRYKIIEKRQSVAFWCNPISGHATLYWYQQILGQGPKLLIQFQNNGVVDDSQLPKDRFSAERLKGVDSTLKIQPAKLEDSAVYLCASSLGREVDEQYFGPGTRLTVT.

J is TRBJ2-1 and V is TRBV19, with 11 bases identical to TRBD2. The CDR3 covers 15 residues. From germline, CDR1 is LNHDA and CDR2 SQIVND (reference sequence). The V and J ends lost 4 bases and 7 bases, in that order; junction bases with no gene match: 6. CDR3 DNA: TGTGCCAGTAGTACTCTAGCGGGAGGCTCGAATGAGCAGTTCTTC. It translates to CASSTLAGGSNEQFF.

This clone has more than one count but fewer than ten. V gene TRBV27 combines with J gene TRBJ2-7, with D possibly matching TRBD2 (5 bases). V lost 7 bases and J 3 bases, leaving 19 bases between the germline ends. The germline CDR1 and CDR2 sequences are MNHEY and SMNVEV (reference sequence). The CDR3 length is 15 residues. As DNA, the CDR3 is TGTGCCAGCAAGACTACCGATTCGAAGGGCTACGAGCAGTACTTC. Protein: CASKTTDSKGYEQYF.

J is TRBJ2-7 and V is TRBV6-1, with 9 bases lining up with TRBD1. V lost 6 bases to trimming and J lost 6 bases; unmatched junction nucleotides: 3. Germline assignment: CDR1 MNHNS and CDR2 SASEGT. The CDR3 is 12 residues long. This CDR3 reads CASRDRGGEQYF. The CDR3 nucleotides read TGTGCCAGCAGGGACAGGGGCGGCGAGCAGTACTTC.

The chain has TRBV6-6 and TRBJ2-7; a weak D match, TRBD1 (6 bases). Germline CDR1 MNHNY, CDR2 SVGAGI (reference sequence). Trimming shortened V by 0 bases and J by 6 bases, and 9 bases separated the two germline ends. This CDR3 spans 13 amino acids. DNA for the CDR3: TGTGCCAGCAGTTACTCGCAGGGGTTCGAGCAGTACTTC. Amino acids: CASSYSQGFEQYF.

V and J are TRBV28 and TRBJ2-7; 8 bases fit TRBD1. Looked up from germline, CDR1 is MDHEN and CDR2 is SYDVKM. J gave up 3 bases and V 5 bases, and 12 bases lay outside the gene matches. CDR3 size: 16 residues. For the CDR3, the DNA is TGTGCCAGCAGTGGGGCGGAGAGGACAGGGCTCTACGAGCAGTACTTC. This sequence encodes CASSGAERTGLYEQYF.

Here the CDR3 reads CASSSVLRGTYEQYF. In nucleotides, the CDR3 is TGTGCCAGCAGCTCTGTTCTCAGGGGGACCTACGAGCAGTACTTC. The chain links TRBV14 to TRBJ2-7, with TRBD1 identical over 7 bases. The germline V gene has CDR1 SGHDN and CDR2 FVKESK. Trimming at V came to 5 bases and at J to 2 bases, leaving 9 bases not matched to a gene. The CDR3 has 15 amino acids.

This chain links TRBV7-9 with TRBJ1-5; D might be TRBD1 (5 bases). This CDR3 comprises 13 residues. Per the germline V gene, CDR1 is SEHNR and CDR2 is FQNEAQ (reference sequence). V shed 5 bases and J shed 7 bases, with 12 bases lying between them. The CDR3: CASSVGANQPQHF. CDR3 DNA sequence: TGTGCCAGCAGCGTTGGGGCGAACCAGCCCCAGCATTTT.

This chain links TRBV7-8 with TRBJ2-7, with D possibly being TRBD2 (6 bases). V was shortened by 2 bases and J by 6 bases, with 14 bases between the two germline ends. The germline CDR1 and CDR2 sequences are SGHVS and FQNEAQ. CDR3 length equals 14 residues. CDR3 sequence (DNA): TGTGCCAGCAGCTTAACCGGGACTGGCTTCGAGCAGTACTTC. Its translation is CASSLTGTGFEQYF.

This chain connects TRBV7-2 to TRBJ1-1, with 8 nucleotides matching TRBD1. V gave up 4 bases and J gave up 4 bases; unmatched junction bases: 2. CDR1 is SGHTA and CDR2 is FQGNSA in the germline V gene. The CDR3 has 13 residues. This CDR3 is CASSWDRITEAFF. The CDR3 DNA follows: TGTGCCAGCAGCTGGGACAGGATCACTGAAGCTTTCTTT.

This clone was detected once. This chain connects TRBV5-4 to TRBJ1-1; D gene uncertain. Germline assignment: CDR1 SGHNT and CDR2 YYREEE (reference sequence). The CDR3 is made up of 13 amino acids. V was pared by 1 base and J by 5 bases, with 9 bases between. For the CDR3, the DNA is TGTGCCAGCAGCTTGTACGGAGGAACTGAAGCTTTCTTT. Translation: CASSLYGGTEAFF.

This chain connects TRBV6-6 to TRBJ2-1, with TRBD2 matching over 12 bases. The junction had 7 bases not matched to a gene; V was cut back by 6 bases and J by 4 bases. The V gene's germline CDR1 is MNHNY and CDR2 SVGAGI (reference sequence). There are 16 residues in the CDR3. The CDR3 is CASSINGLAGYNEQFF. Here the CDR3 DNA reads TGTGCCAGCAGCATTAACGGACTAGCGGGGTACAATGAGCAGTTCTTC.

The CDR3 nucleotides are TGTGCCAGCAGCTTGGTCCAGGGCTCCTACGAGCAGTACTTC. It encodes CASSLVQGSYEQYF. The gene calls are TRBV5-4 and TRBJ2-7; TRBD1 might be the D (5 bases). Trimming took 0 bases from V and 0 from J, leaving 7 bases between them. Germline V gene data show CDR1 as SGHNT and CDR2 as YYREEE (reference sequence). CDR3 length equals 14 residues.

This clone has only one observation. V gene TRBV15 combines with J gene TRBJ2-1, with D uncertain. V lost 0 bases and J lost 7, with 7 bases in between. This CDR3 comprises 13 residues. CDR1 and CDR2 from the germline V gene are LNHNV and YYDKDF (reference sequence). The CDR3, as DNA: TGTGCCACCAGCAGAGATGCCGCGAATGAGCAGTTCTTC. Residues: CATSRDAANEQFF.

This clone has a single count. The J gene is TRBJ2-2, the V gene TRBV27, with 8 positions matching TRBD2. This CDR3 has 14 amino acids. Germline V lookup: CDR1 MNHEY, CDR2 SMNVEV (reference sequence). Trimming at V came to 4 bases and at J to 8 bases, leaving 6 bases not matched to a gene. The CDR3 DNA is TGTGCCAGCAGTTACATCCTAGCGGGTGGGGAGCTGTTTTTT. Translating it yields CASSYILAGGELFF.

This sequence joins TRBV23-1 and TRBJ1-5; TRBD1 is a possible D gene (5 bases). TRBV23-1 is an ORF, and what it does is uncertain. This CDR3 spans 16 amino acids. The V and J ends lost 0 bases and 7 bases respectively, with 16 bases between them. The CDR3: CASSQSTSGGYQPQHF. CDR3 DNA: TGCGCCAGCAGTCAATCGACCTCGGGGGGGTACCAGCCCCAGCATTTT.

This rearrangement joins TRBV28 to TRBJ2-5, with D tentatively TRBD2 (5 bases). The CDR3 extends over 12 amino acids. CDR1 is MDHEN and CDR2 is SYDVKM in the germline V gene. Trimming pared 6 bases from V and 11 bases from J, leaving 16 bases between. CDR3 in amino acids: CASSLNNGEQYF. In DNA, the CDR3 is TGTGCCAGCAGCCTTAACAATGGGGAGCAGTACTTC.

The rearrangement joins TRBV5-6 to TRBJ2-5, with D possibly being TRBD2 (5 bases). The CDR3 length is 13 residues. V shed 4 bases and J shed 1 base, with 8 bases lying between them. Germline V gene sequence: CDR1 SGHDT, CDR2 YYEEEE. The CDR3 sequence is CASSRTGQETQYF. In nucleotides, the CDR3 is TGTGCCAGCAGCAGGACTGGCCAAGAGACCCAGTACTTC.

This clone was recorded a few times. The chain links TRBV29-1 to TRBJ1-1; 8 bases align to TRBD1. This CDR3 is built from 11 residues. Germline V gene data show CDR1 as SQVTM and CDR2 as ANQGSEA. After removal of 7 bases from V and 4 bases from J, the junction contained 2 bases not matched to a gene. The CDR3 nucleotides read TGCAGCGGAGGACAGGGCACTGAAGCTTTCTTT. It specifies CSGGQGTEAFF.

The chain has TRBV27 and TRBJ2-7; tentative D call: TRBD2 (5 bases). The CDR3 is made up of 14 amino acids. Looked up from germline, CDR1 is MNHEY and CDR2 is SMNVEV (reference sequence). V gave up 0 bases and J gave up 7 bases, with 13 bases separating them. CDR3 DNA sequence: TGTGCCAGCAGTTTATCTTCGCTAGCTAGGGAGCAGTACTTC. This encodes CASSLSSLAREQYF.

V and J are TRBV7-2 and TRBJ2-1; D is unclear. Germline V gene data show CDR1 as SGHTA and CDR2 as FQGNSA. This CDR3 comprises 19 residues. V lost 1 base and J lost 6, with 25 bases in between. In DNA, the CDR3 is TGTGCCAGCAGCTTAGATGGGCCGTTTACCCCCGGTGCAATCAATGAGCAGTTCTTC. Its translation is CASSLDGPFTPGAINEQFF. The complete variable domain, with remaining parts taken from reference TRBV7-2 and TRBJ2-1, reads GAGVSQSPSNKVTEKGKDVELRCDPISGHTALYWYRQSLGQGLEFLIYFQGNSAPDKSGLPSDRFSAERTGGSVSTLTIQRTQQEDSAVYLCASSLDGPFTPGAINEQFFGPGTRLTVL.

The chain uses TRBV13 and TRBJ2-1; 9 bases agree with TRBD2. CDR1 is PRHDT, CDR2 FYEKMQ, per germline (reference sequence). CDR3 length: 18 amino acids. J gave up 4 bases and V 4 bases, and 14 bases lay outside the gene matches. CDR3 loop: CASSSVYQKLAGYNEQFF. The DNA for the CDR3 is TGTGCCAGCAGCTCTGTCTACCAGAAGCTAGCGGGATACAATGAGCAGTTCTTC.

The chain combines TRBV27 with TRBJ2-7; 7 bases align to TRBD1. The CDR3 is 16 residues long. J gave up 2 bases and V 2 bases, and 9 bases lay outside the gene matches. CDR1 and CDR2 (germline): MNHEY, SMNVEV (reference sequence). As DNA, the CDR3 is TGTGCCAGCAGTTTAGGGGACAGCACGGGCACCTACGAGCAGTACTTC. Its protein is CASSLGDSTGTYEQYF.

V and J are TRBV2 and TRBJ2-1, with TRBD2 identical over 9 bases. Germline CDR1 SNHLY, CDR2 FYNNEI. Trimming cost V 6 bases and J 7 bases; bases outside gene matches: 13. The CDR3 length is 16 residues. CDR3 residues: CASRTRRGRGSNEQFF. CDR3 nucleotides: TGTGCCAGCAGGACCCGGCGCGGGAGGGGGTCTAATGAGCAGTTCTTC.